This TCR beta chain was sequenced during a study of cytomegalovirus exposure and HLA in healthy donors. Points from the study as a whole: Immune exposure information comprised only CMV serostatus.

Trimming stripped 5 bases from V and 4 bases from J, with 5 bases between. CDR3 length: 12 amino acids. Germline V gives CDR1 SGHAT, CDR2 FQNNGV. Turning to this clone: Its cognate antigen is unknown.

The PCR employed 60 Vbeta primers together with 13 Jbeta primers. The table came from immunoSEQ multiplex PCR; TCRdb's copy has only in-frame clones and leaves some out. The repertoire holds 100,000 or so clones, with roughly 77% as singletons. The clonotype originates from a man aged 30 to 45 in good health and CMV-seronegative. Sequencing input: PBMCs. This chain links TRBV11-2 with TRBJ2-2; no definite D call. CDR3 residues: CASSPFTGELFF. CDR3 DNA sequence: TGTGCCAGCAGCCCCTTCACCGGGGAGCTGTTTTTT.